This T cell receptor beta chain was documented in a study of high-grade serous ovarian cancer treatment subgroups. The CDR3 totals 14 residues. The germline V gene has CDR1 LNHDA and CDR2 SQIVND (reference sequence). The ends lost 5 bases at V and 3 bases at J; junction bases unmatched: 5. Tumor samples were taken before definitive surgery or chemotherapy. In regard to this clone: Its antigen is still unknown.

Profiling relied on immunoSEQ multiplex PCR, and the TCRdb table lists in-frame clones only, not all of them. The repertoire holds about 5,700 clones, with about three fifths as singletons. Study-wide results and limits: These tumor repertoires lack spatial information from bulk sequencing. Tumors within one patient showed repertoire similarity of roughly 0.1 to 0.85. Repertoire analysis covered CDR3 alone, not CDR1 or CDR2.

V usage is TRBV19 and J usage is TRBJ2-3, with TRBD1 matching over 7 bases. What was sequenced was tumor tissue. This receptor was identified in a human donor with high-grade serous ovarian cancer. This chain's CDR3 is CASSQGVETDTQYF. The CDR3 DNA sequence: TGTGCCAGTAGTCAGGGGGTTGAGACAGATACGCAGTATTTT.